This T cell receptor beta chain is from a study of T-cell reconstitution after alpha-beta-depleted transplantation in children. This clonotype was counted many times. Preparing the TCRbeta library involved the use of unique molecular identifiers. TCRdb reprocessed the PCR reads via MiXCR and lists one record per CDR3 protein. The table shows some 70,000 distinct CDR3 sequences, with 4% to 5% occurring only once. Here the sequenced sample was PBMCs, mostly from graft donor cells, taken 180 days after TCRalphabeta/CD19-depleted stem cell transplant. This TCR derives from a boy younger than two who had a stem cell transplant for acute myeloid leukemia, so the T cells may come from the graft donor.

The CDR3 loop is CATSRDFDRIYNEQFF. The CDR3 DNA reads as TGTGCCACCAGCAGAGATTTTGACAGAATCTACAATGAGCAGTTCTTC. The rearrangement uses TRBV15 and TRBJ2-1, with a tentative D call TRBD1 (5 bases). The CDR3 is made up of 16 amino acids. The V gene's germline CDR1 is LNHNV and CDR2 YYDKDF (reference sequence). V lost 0 bases to trimming and J lost 3 bases, with 12 bases between them.